The text below deals with one T cell receptor beta chain. Its specificity is not known. Five infectious villitis placentae: four cytomegalovirus, one Toxoplasma gondii. Infectious villitis occurred in younger mothers with smaller fetuses, and two had preterm delivery or intrauterine demise. This entry comes from a study of T cells in placental villitis. Overall study findings and caveats: Infectious CMV placentae carried more CMV-specific clones (roughly 0.01) than villitis of unknown etiology (roughly 0.001).

Trimming removed 0 bases from V and 6 bases from J; junction bases left unmatched: 3. Looked up from germline, CDR1 is SGHRS and CDR2 is YFSETQ. CDR3 length: 14 amino acids. Sequencing used immunoSEQ v4. Sequencing was performed with immunoSEQ multiplex PCR; in TCRdb, only in-frame clones are kept and a portion is missing. Among under 3,000 clones listed, 80% to 85% were seen once. The chain joins TRBV5-1 to TRBJ2-3; the match to TRBD2 covers 8 bases. The TCR sequence derives from a human patient with infectious villitis; the placental T cells may come from both mother and fetus. The specimen was placental tissue containing maternal and fetal cells. The CDR3 nucleotides read TGCGCCAGCAGCTTGGGGACTAGCCCGGATACGCAGTATTTT. It specifies CASSLGTSPDTQYF.